This is a list of T cell receptor beta chains from one sample in a study of shared clonotypes between healthy human individuals. Assay used: immunoSEQ multiplex PCR; TCRdb lists only in-frame clones, some missing. Among 2,500,000 or so clones listed, 85% to 95% were seen once. The sequenced sample consisted of naive CD4+ T cells from PBMCs. These receptors all stem from a man younger than 35 in good health. Some clones in this sample may be carry-over from other donors' samples. CDR3s include the opening cysteine and the closing phenylalanine or tryptophan. The D gene is left open where the match is weak. Expanded clones get a size class; other rows say once, few or many, or leave the size out.

v_call	d_call	clone_size	j_call	cdr3_nt	cdr3_aa
TRBV28	TRBD2	once	TRBJ2-7	TGTGCCAGCAGTATTCGGGGGGGGAGCTACGAGCAGTACTTC	CASSIRGGSYEQYF
TRBV7-8	TRBD1	NA	TRBJ1-4	TGTGCCAGCAGCGAACGGACAGGGTTCGATGAAAAACTGTTTTTT	CASSERTGFDEKLFF
TRBV2	TRBD2	NA	TRBJ2-3	TGTGCCAGCAGTGAAGCCGGGCTAGCGGGAGTAAATACGCAGTATTTT	CASSEAGLAGVNTQYF
TRBV28	NA	NA	TRBJ1-5	TGTGCCAGCAGTATATTAAATCAGCCCCAGCATTTT	CASSILNQPQHF
TRBV4-2	TRBD2	NA	TRBJ2-3	TGTGCCAGCAGTCTCGCCGGGACTAGCGGCACAGATACGCAGTATTTT	CASSLAGTSGTDTQYF
TRBV18	NA	NA	TRBJ1-1	TGTGCCAGCTCACCCCCGACGGGGCTGAACACTGAAGCTTTCTTT	CASSPPTGLNTEAFF
TRBV7-2	TRBD1	once	TRBJ2-7	TGTGCCAGCAGCTTCTTATTTAGGACAGGGAACGAGCAGTACTTC	CASSFLFRTGNEQYF
TRBV27	NA	NA	TRBJ1-4	TGTGCCAGCAGGCCGGGGGATTGGGAAAAACTGTTTTTT	CASRPGDWEKLFF
TRBV23-1	NA	once	TRBJ1-4	TGCGCCAGCAGTCCTCGTGGCAAACGGGACAAAATGTTTTTT	CASSPRGKRDKMFF
TRBV6-5	TRBD1	NA	TRBJ2-2	TGTGCCAGCAGTTACGTCGGGACAGACACCGGGGAGCTGTTTTTT	CASSYVGTDTGELFF
TRBV6-6	TRBD1	NA	TRBJ1-3	TGTGCCAGCAGACCACAGGGGGAGGGAAACACCATATATTTT	CASRPQGEGNTIYF
TRBV27	TRBD1	NA	TRBJ1-2	TGTGCCAGCAGTTACGCGAAAACGATACAGGGGGCGCGTGGCTACACCTTC	CASSYAKTIQGARGYTF
TRBV28	NA	NA	TRBJ2-5	TGTGCCAGCAGTTGGGGGCAAGAGACCCAGTACTTC	CASSWGQETQYF
TRBV7-9	NA	NA	TRBJ1-2	TGTGCCAGCAGCTTAAAGCAGGGGCTGAGCTATGGCTACACCTTC	CASSLKQGLSYGYTF
TRBV7-8	NA	NA	TRBJ2-2	TGTGCCAGCAGCCAGGGAACTAACACCGGGGAGCTGTTTTTT	CASSQGTNTGELFF
TRBV14	TRBD2	NA	TRBJ2-1	TGTGCCAGCAGCCCCGCGTCGACTAGCGGGAGTCTGGGGAGAGGCTATGAGCAGTTCTTC	CASSPASTSGSLGRGYEQFF
TRBV28	NA	NA	TRBJ2-2	TGTGCCAGCAGTTTATCACAGGGGAACACCGGGGAGCTGTTTTTT	CASSLSQGNTGELFF
TRBV5-1	TRBD1	NA	TRBJ2-1	TGCGCCAGCACCATGGGTCGATATATAGGGGGCGATGAGCAGTTCTTC	CASTMGRYIGGDEQFF
TRBV5-1	NA	NA	TRBJ2-3	TGCGCCAGCAGCTTGGTAGGGGGAGAGGGAACAGATACGCAGTATTTT	CASSLVGGEGTDTQYF
TRBV5-1	TRBD1	NA	TRBJ1-2	TGCGCCAGCAGCGGAGGACAGGACCTTAACTATGGCTACACCTTC	CASSGGQDLNYGYTF
TRBV7-3	NA	NA	TRBJ2-3	TGTGCCAGCAGCTTCGGCCGGGCGGGATACACAGATACGCAGTATTTT	CASSFGRAGYTDTQYF
TRBV18	TRBD2	NA	TRBJ2-7	TGTGCCAGCTCACCAATATTAGCGGGAGGCGGCGAGCAGTACTTC	CASSPILAGGGEQYF
TRBV5-8	TRBD2	NA	TRBJ2-7	TGTGCCAGCAGCTTGGGCGGGAGGGGGCAGTACTTC	CASSLGGRGQYF
TRBV7-3	NA	NA	TRBJ2-3	TGTGCCAGCAGCTTTTTACCCCTCCAAAGCGGTAGCACAGATACGCAGTATTTT	CASSFLPLQSGSTDTQYF
TRBV30	NA	NA	TRBJ1-2	TGTGCCTGGACCTCTAGGCGGGGATGGACCTATGGCTACACCTTC	CAWTSRRGWTYGYTF
TRBV5-6	NA	NA	TRBJ2-5	TGTGCCAGCAGCTATTGGGGACAGTCGGGGGAAGAGACCCAGTACTTC	CASSYWGQSGEETQYF
TRBV30	TRBD1	few	TRBJ1-1	TGTGCCTGGAGTGTCAAGACAGGGCAAAGGAACACTGAAGCTTTCTTT	CAWSVKTGQRNTEAFF
TRBV18	NA	NA	TRBJ2-7	TGTGCCAGCTCACCGCATGGAGACGGGTACGAGCAGTACTTC	CASSPHGDGYEQYF
TRBV7-9	TRBD1	NA	TRBJ2-1	TGTGCCAGCAGCCCGGGGACAGGAGAATTCAATGAGCAGTTCTTC	CASSPGTGEFNEQFF
TRBV2	TRBD1	NA	TRBJ1-6	TGTGCCAGCAGTGATAGGGGGCGAAGGTCACCCCTCCACTTT	CASSDRGRRSPLHF
TRBV6-1	NA	NA	TRBJ1-3	TGTGCCAGCTGGGCGAGCTCTGGAAACACCATATATTTT	CASWASSGNTIYF
TRBV6-1	TRBD1	NA	TRBJ2-7	TGTGCCAGCAGAGAACCGGGACAGGCTCTATACGAGCAGTACTTC	CASREPGQALYEQYF
TRBV19	TRBD1	NA	TRBJ2-7	TGTGCCAGTAGTACCCCTGGACAGGGTGGATACGAGCAGTACTTC	CASSTPGQGGYEQYF
TRBV7-3	NA	NA	TRBJ2-2	TGTGCCAGCAGCTCAGCCCCCGGGGAGCTGTTTTTT	CASSSAPGELFF
TRBV6-5	NA	NA	TRBJ2-1	TGTGCCAGCAGTTCCCGGGGAACATACAATGAGCAGTTCTTC	CASSSRGTYNEQFF
TRBV5-1	NA	NA	TRBJ2-3	TGCGCCAGCAGCTTTACGGGCGCAGATATATCTGATACGCAGTATTTT	CASSFTGADISDTQYF
TRBV6-5	TRBD1	NA	TRBJ1-2	TGTGCCAGCAGTTACTCTTACAGGGGATATGGCTACACCTTC	CASSYSYRGYGYTF
TRBV18	TRBD1	NA	TRBJ2-7	TGTGCCAGCTCACCTCGACAGGGGAACGACGAGCAGTACTTC	CASSPRQGNDEQYF
TRBV19	TRBD1	few	TRBJ1-1	TGTGCCAGCCGACGACAGGGTCGGACTGAAGCTTTCTTT	CASRRQGRTEAFF
TRBV6-1	NA	once	TRBJ2-7	TGTGCCAGCAGGGCGACAGTCTCCTACGAGCAGTACTTC	CASRATVSYEQYF
TRBV27	TRBD2	NA	TRBJ2-7	TGTGCCAGCAGTCCCCCGGGACTAGGAGGCGAGCAGTACTTC	CASSPPGLGGEQYF
TRBV2	NA	once	TRBJ1-5	TGTGCCAGCACCTCGGTTCGGGGCGGCAATCAGCCCCAGCATTTT	CASTSVRGGNQPQHF
TRBV2	TRBD1	NA	TRBJ2-3	TGTGCCAGCACGAGGACAGGGCTCCCAGATACGCAGTATTTT	CASTRTGLPDTQYF
TRBV29-1	TRBD1	NA	TRBJ1-2	TGCAGCGTCCACCGGCCGGGACAGCACTATGGCTACACCTTC	CSVHRPGQHYGYTF
TRBV7-9	TRBD1	NA	TRBJ1-1	TGTGCCAGCAGCCTCCGGGACAGGGGGCGGTTCGGCACTGAAGCTTTCTTT	CASSLRDRGRFGTEAFF
TRBV19	NA	NA	TRBJ2-3	TGTGCCAGTAGTAAAGGACGGAGCACAGATACGCAGTATTTT	CASSKGRSTDTQYF
TRBV27	NA	NA	TRBJ1-5	TGTGCCAGCAGTTTATACGGGGGCTCTCATCAGCCCCAGCATTTT	CASSLYGGSHQPQHF
TRBV28	TRBD1	NA	TRBJ1-3	TGTGCCAGCAGCTCAGGGGGGCCGGGAAACACCATATATTTT	CASSSGGPGNTIYF
TRBV2	NA	NA	TRBJ1-5	TGTGCCAGCGGCGACGAAAGCAATCAGCCCCAGCATTTT	CASGDESNQPQHF
TRBV7-9	TRBD2	once	TRBJ2-3	TGTGCCAGCAGCTCCGGGAAGCGGGGAAACACAGATACGCAGTATTTT	CASSSGKRGNTDTQYF
TRBV28	NA	NA	TRBJ2-7	TGTGCCAGCAGCCAACCGGGGGCCGAGCAGTACTTC	CASSQPGAEQYF
TRBV20-1	NA	NA	TRBJ2-3	TGCAGTCCGCGAAGGGATACGCAGTATTTT	CSPRRDTQYF
TRBV6-6	NA	NA	TRBJ2-5	TGTGCCAGCAGTTACTCTCGTGGGGGAATCCAGTACTTC	CASSYSRGGIQYF
TRBV28	TRBD1	NA	TRBJ1-1	TGTGCCAGCAGTAGGGACAGAACCACTGAAGCTTTCTTT	CASSRDRTTEAFF
TRBV6-1	NA	NA	TRBJ2-5	TGTGCCAGCACCGGGGACGGAAGATGGGGGACCCAGTACTTC	CASTGDGRWGTQYF